This passage covers 25 T cell receptor beta chains from one sample sequenced in a study of cytomegalovirus exposure and HLA in healthy donors. Primers: 60 Vbeta forward and 13 Jbeta reverse. The method was immunoSEQ multiplex PCR; TCRdb's version includes in-frame clones alone and lacks a portion of them. The sample includes over 130,000 clones, 82% seen only once; the top ten take 2% to 3%. The sequenced material came from PBMCs. The receptors here all came from a male donor in good health and CMV-seronegative.

The rearrangement uses TRBV7-9 and TRBJ2-2; D ambiguous. The CDR3 consists of 13 residues. V was clipped by 3 bases and J by 7 bases, with 9 bases between them. The germline V gene has CDR1 SEHNR and CDR2 FQNEAQ (reference sequence). For the CDR3, the DNA is TGTGCCAGCAGCTTGCGAGAGGTCGGGGAGCTGTTTTTT. Protein sequence: CASSLREVGELFF.

This chain connects TRBV11-2 to TRBJ2-7; 7 bases match TRBD2. Germline V gene sequence: CDR1 SGHAT, CDR2 FQNNGV. Trimming removed 1 base from V and 3 bases from J; junction bases left unmatched: 6. CDR3 size: 15 residues. CDR3 DNA sequence: TGTGCCAGCAGCTTAGTGACTAGCTCTTACTACGAGCAGTACTTC. This sequence encodes CASSLVTSSYYEQYF.

The chain couples TRBV19 to TRBJ1-5; D gene uncertain. CDR3 length: 15 amino acids. With 10 bases removed from V and 2 bases from J, the gap between germline ends came to 18 bases. Germline CDR1 is LNHDA and CDR2 is SQIVND (reference sequence). This CDR3 reads CATQVGKSGNQPQHF. As DNA, the CDR3 is TGTGCCACGCAGGTGGGTAAATCTGGCAATCAGCCCCAGCATTTT.

The chain links TRBV7-6 to TRBJ1-1, with TRBD1 as a possible D gene (6 bases). Germline assignment: CDR1 SGHVS and CDR2 FNYEAQ. This CDR3 has 15 amino acids. V gave up 1 base and J gave up 1 base, with 10 bases separating them. CDR3 sequence (DNA): TGTGCCAGCAGCTTAGGGCTGACAGGGAACACTGAAGCTTTCTTT. Protein: CASSLGLTGNTEAFF.

This clone was counted a single time. CDR3 region: CASSSTPSSYNEQFF. The DNA of the CDR3 is TGTGCCAGCAGTTCCACTCCCTCCTCCTACAATGAGCAGTTCTTC. The gene calls are TRBV6-5 and TRBJ2-1; D is unresolved. Germline V lookup: CDR1 MNHEY, CDR2 SVGAGI. Trimming took off 4 bases at V and 0 bases at J, with 10 bases between the two ends. This CDR3 is built from 15 residues.

The chain couples TRBV19 to TRBJ2-7; TRBD1 matches 8 bases. CDR3 size: 14 residues. Germline V gene sequence: CDR1 LNHDA, CDR2 SQIVND (reference sequence). The V segment lost 2 bases and the J segment 5 bases; nucleotides outside the gene matches: 5. The CDR3 reads CASSIRQGINEQYF. In DNA, the CDR3 is TGTGCCAGTAGTATAAGACAGGGGATCAACGAGCAGTACTTC. The full variable domain, in which reference TRBV19 and TRBJ2-7 provide the parts outside the CDR3, is DGGITQSPKYLFRKEGQNVTLSCEQNLNHDAMYWYRQDPGQGLRLIYYSQIVNDFQKGDIAEGYSVSREKKESFPLTVTSAQKNPTAFYLCASSIRQGINEQYFGPGTRLTVT.

This clone was observed a few times. CDR3: CASSTGENTEAFF. DNA for the CDR3: TGTGCCAGCTCAACAGGGGAGAACACTGAAGCTTTCTTT. The V call is TRBV18, the J call TRBJ1-1, with TRBD1 matching over 7 bases. Looked up from germline, CDR1 is KGHSH and CDR2 is LQKENI. The CDR3 loop spans 13 amino acids. Trimming cost V 5 bases and J 1 base; bases outside gene matches: 1.

This chain uses TRBV19 with TRBJ2-1; 8 positions agree with TRBD2. This CDR3 contains 15 residues. V shed 4 bases, J shed 4 bases, and the junction held 6 bases outside the gene matches. The germline V gene encodes CDR1 LNHDA and CDR2 SQIVND (reference sequence). This chain's CDR3 is CASSRSSGYYNEQFF. The CDR3 nucleotides read TGTGCCAGTAGTAGGTCTAGCGGGTATTACAATGAGCAGTTCTTC. Based on the CDR3 plus reference TRBV19 and TRBJ2-1, the full variable domain is DGGITQSPKYLFRKEGQNVTLSCEQNLNHDAMYWYRQDPGQGLRLIYYSQIVNDFQKGDIAEGYSVSREKKESFPLTVTSAQKNPTAFYLCASSRSSGYYNEQFFGPGTRLTVL.

This sequence joins TRBV7-3 and TRBJ2-2; TRBD2 is a possible D gene (5 bases). This CDR3 spans 15 amino acids. Trimming stripped 7 bases from V and 3 bases from J, with 15 bases between. Germline V gives CDR1 SGHTA, CDR2 FQGTGA. CDR3 protein: CASTPAGVHTGELFF. The DNA for the CDR3 is TGTGCCAGCACCCCGGCGGGCGTTCACACCGGGGAGCTGTTTTTT. Using reference TRBV7-3 and TRBJ2-2 for the parts outside the CDR3, the full variable domain is GAGVSQTPSNKVTEKGKYVELRCDPISGHTALYWYRQSLGQGPEFLIYFQGTGAADDSGLPNDRFFAVRPEGSVSTLKIQRTERGDSAVYLCASTPAGVHTGELFFGEGSRLTVL.

The table lists this clone with a few counts. This chain uses TRBV7-9 with TRBJ2-1; a weak D match, TRBD2 (6 bases). Germline V CDR1 and CDR2: SEHNR, FQNEAQ (reference sequence). The CDR3 is 17 amino acids. The V and J ends lost 4 bases and 0 bases respectively, with 16 bases between them. The CDR3 DNA is TGTGCCAGCAGCTCGACTCGGGGGAAAAGCTCCTACAATGAGCAGTTCTTC. Its protein is CASSSTRGKSSYNEQFF.

Only one count was recorded for this clone. The chain links TRBV5-1 to TRBJ2-1; D may be TRBD2 (6 bases). CDR3 length: 15 residues. Trimming stripped 3 bases from V and 1 base from J, with 11 bases between. In germline, CDR1 is SGHRS, CDR2 YFSETQ. The CDR3 DNA is TGCGCCAGCAGCTCCGATAGCGGATCCTACAATGAGCAGTTCTTC. Encoded protein: CASSSDSGSYNEQFF.

In this sample, this clone turned up once. The chain uses TRBV7-9 and TRBJ2-3, with 13 bases fitting TRBD2. Losses at the gene ends were 5 bases for V and 2 bases for J; bases not matched to a gene: 4. The V gene's germline CDR1 is SEHNR and CDR2 FQNEAQ (reference sequence). The CDR3 loop spans 16 amino acids. Here the CDR3 reads CASSPLAGGPTDTQYF. The CDR3 coding sequence is TGTGCCAGCAGCCCACTAGCGGGAGGGCCCACAGATACGCAGTATTTT.

V gene TRBV6-1 combines with J gene TRBJ2-3; 12 bases fit TRBD2. The CDR3 has 14 amino acids. Germline V gene sequence: CDR1 MNHNS, CDR2 SASEGT. Trimming cost V 8 bases and J 3 bases; bases outside gene matches: 3. Written as DNA, the CDR3 is TGTGCCAGCCGACTAGCGGGAGAGACAGATACGCAGTATTTT. This sequence encodes CASRLAGETDTQYF.

J is TRBJ2-1 and V is TRBV2; weak D call: TRBD2 (6 bases). Per the germline V gene, CDR1 is SNHLY and CDR2 is FYNNEI. V was cut by 7 bases and J by 7 bases, with 14 bases left in between. This CDR3 has 13 amino acids. The CDR3 protein is CASIGGAGNEQFF. CDR3 sequence (DNA): TGTGCCAGCATTGGAGGGGCGGGGAATGAGCAGTTCTTC.

V usage is TRBV9 and J usage is TRBJ2-7; TRBD2 agrees at 12 bases. This CDR3 has 15 amino acids. CDR1 and CDR2 (germline): SGDLS, YYNGEE. Trimming took 4 bases from V and 5 from J; bases not matched to a gene: 7. In DNA, the CDR3 is TGTGCCAGCAGCCCTCTGACTAGCGGGGGCCACGAGCAGTACTTC. It encodes CASSPLTSGGHEQYF.

This sequence joins TRBV13 and TRBJ2-1, with D hard to call. The CDR3 has 11 amino acids. Between the trimmed V and J ends, which lost 5 bases and 6 bases, there was a span of 5 bases. CDR1 and CDR2 (germline): PRHDT, FYEKMQ (reference sequence). CDR3 residues: CASSLRNEQFF. DNA of the CDR3: TGTGCCAGCAGCCTGCGCAATGAGCAGTTCTTC.

This chain's CDR3 is CASSVGATGAETQYF. Here the CDR3 DNA reads TGTGCCAGCAGCGTAGGGGCTACAGGGGCAGAGACCCAGTACTTC. This rearrangement joins TRBV9 to TRBJ2-5, with TRBD1 identical over 7 bases. V was pared by 0 bases and J by 4 bases, with 6 bases of the junction left unmatched. CDR3 length: 15 residues. Looked up from germline, CDR1 is SGDLS and CDR2 is YYNGEE.

The gene calls are TRBV28 and TRBJ2-1; a possible D gene is TRBD2 (6 bases). The CDR3 consists of 17 residues. V lost 4 bases to trimming and J lost 0 bases, with 16 bases between them. The V gene's germline CDR1 is MDHEN and CDR2 SYDVKM. The CDR3 DNA reads as TGTGCCAGCAGTTCCGTGTTTACGGGGGACTCCTACAATGAGCAGTTCTTC. It specifies CASSSVFTGDSYNEQFF.

Ten or more counts support this clone. Written as DNA, the CDR3 is TGTGCCAGCAGTAGGACAGGGGAGACCGGGGAGCTGTTTTTT. Encoded protein: CASSRTGETGELFF. V usage is TRBV6-5 and J usage is TRBJ2-2, with TRBD1 identical over 9 bases. This CDR3 comprises 14 residues. CDR1 and CDR2 (germline): MNHEY, SVGAGI. The ends lost 5 bases at V and 5 bases at J; junction bases unmatched: 3.

The rearrangement joins TRBV25-1 to TRBJ2-7, with TRBD2 matching 8 bases. After removal of 5 bases from V and 7 bases from J, the junction contained 10 bases not matched to a gene. CDR1 and CDR2 from the germline V gene are MGHDK and SYGVNS. The CDR3 is 14 residues long. Written as DNA, the CDR3 is TGTGCCAGCAGTAGAGGACTAGCCCCGGGGGAGCAGTACTTC. Translating gives CASSRGLAPGEQYF.

This clone appeared once. The chain has TRBV6-5 and TRBJ1-1, with no clear D. The CDR3 sequence is 12 residues long. Germline CDR1 and CDR2: MNHEY and SVGAGI. V lost 6 bases to trimming and J lost 1 base, with 6 bases between them. This chain's CDR3 is CASRHQNTEAFF. CDR3 nucleotides: TGTGCCAGCAGACACCAGAACACTGAAGCTTTCTTT.

V usage is TRBV27 and J usage is TRBJ2-7; 7 bases align to TRBD1. J gave up 3 bases and V 5 bases, and 16 bases lay outside the gene matches. The CDR3 has 17 residues. Germline CDR1 is MNHEY and CDR2 is SMNVEV (reference sequence). CDR3 nucleotide sequence: TGTGCCAGCAGTCTTAGGACAGGAGAACTATTATTCTACGAGCAGTACTTC. Encoded protein: CASSLRTGELLFYEQYF.

This CDR3 is CSVEGQGIDNEQFF. The CDR3 coding sequence is TGCAGCGTTGAAGGACAGGGTATTGACAATGAGCAGTTCTTC. This chain uses TRBV29-1 with TRBJ2-1; 7 positions match TRBD1. In germline, CDR1 is SQVTM, CDR2 ANQGSEA. Trimming at V came to 1 base and at J to 5 bases, leaving 5 bases not matched to a gene. The CDR3 sequence is 14 residues long.

The chain combines TRBV19 with TRBJ2-1; no firm D call. From germline, CDR1 is LNHDA and CDR2 SQIVND (reference sequence). V was trimmed by 5 bases and J by 8 bases, leaving 7 bases between them. The CDR3 consists of 11 residues. The CDR3 nucleotides read TGTGCCAGTAGTGACGGAGATGAGCAGTTCTTC. As protein: CASSDGDEQFF.

The V and J genes are TRBV2 and TRBJ2-7, with TRBD2 matching 12 bases. In germline, CDR1 is SNHLY, CDR2 FYNNEI. The CDR3 length is 13 residues. Unmatched junction bases numbered 3, after V lost 8 bases and J lost 4 bases. The CDR3 spells CASQTSGSYEQYF. In nucleotides, the CDR3 is TGTGCCAGCCAGACTAGCGGGAGTTACGAGCAGTACTTC.